The 5 T cell receptor beta chains below come from one sample, sequenced in a study of Tregs in tolerant kidney transplant recipients. The nonmyeloablative bone marrow transplants came from related graft donors, with transient mixed chimerism. Libraries were prepared by immunoSEQ multiplex PCR; TCRdb keeps only in-frame clonotypes and omits some of them. Its table records about 23,000 clones. The sequences come from CD4+ T cells from blood (PBMCs), collected 6 months after the transplant. The receptors derive from a human patient who received a combined kidney and bone marrow transplant. Some T cells may arise from the graft donor.

Concerning this clone itself: The read falls 3 residues short of the CDR3 end, and the missing part is taken from the germline J gene. The V call is TRBV18, the J call TRBJ2-7, with 11 bases lining up with TRBD2. V lost 6 bases and J lost 3; bases outside the gene matches: 4. CDR1 and CDR2 from the germline V gene are KGHSH and LQKENI. The CDR3 runs to 14 residues. CDR3 in amino acids: CASSRLAGIYEQYF. CDR3 DNA, as far as it was read: TGTGCCAGCTCTCGACTAGCGGGGATCTACGAG.

Concerning this clone: The CDR3 is cut off 3 residues early in the read; its end comes from the germline J gene. The chain has TRBV14 and TRBJ2-5, with a weak D call TRBD1 (5 bases). This CDR3 contains 16 residues. The V gene lost 2 bases and the J gene lost 2 bases, with 15 bases spanning the gap. Germline CDR1 reads SGHDN; CDR2 reads FVKESK. This chain's CDR3 is CASSQLRAATQETQYF. The sequenced CDR3 bases are TGTGCCAGCAGCCAACTCAGGGCAGCGACGCAAGAGACC.

On this clone itself: Read coverage stops 3 residues before the CDR3 terminus; the germline J gene supplies the remainder. The chain uses TRBV7-2 and TRBJ1-2; D perhaps matches TRBD1 (6 bases). Trimming removed 5 bases from V and 0 bases from J, with 10 bases in between. The CDR3 spans 14 residues. Germline V gene sequence: CDR1 SGHTA, CDR2 FQGNSA. CDR3 bases read: TGTGCCAGCAGCCTACAGGGTGCTAACTATGGC. This sequence encodes CASSLQGANYG. In full, the CDR3 is CASSLQGANYGYTF.

Notes on this clone: Sequencing ends 3 residues short of the CDR3 end; the germline J gene provides the rest. The chain uses TRBV6-2 or TRBV6-3 and TRBJ2-5, with D possibly TRBD1 on 5 matching bases. The CDR3 spans 12 residues. CDR1 is MNHEY and CDR2 is SVGEGT in the germline V gene. The V end lost 6 bases, the J end lost 6 bases, and 11 bases lay between the germline ends. CDR3 in amino acids: CASRGPLQTQYF. The part of the CDR3 DNA that was read is TGTGCCAGCAGGGGGCCTCTGCAGACC.

With regard to this clone: The read falls 3 residues short of the CDR3 end, and the missing part is taken from the germline J gene. The chain uses TRBV5-1 and TRBJ1-5, with 9 bases lining up with TRBD1. J lost 4 bases, V lost 4 bases, and 6 bases had no gene match. Germline loops: CDR1 SGHRS, CDR2 YFSETQ. The CDR3 sequence is 15 residues long. The CDR3 bases that were read are TGCGCCAGCAGCGCAACCGGGACAGGGAATCAGCCC. Its translation is CASSATGTGNQP. In full, the CDR3 is CASSATGTGNQPQHF.